This T cell receptor beta chain derives from a study of CD4 T cells in relation to SARS-CoV-2 and coronaviruses. The unexposed donors gave CD4+ T cells in 2011-2018, prior to COVID-19. Isolation of CD4+ T cells took place after roughly nine days in culture. A word on this clone: The antigen remains unidentified.

The assay was immunoSEQ multiplex PCR, and TCRdb's table has in-frame clones only and misses some. The table records about 26,000 clones, about 77% of them present only once. Between the trimmed V and J ends, which lost 3 bases and 5 bases, there was a span of 11 bases. Germline CDR1 reads SNHLY; CDR2 reads FYNNEI. This CDR3 has 14 residues. The sample consisted of CD4+ T cells from PBMCs, cultured in vitro. The sequence derives from a human donor in good health. This chain links TRBV2 with TRBJ2-1; D may be TRBD2 (6 bases). DNA of the CDR3: TGTGCCAGCAGTGAGACGGAGGGGAACAATGAGCAGTTCTTC. Residues: CASSETEGNNEQFF.